Each of the 24 T cell receptor beta chains below was sequenced from the same sample in a study of shared clonotypes between healthy human individuals. The naive CD8 subset, CD45RO-negative cells positively selected for CCR7, excluded terminally differentiated effector memory CD45RA+ cells. Sequenced by immunoSEQ multiplex PCR; TCRdb stores in-frame clones only, minus some. Among about 700,000 clones listed, 90% to 95% were seen once. What was sequenced was naive CD8+ T cells sorted from blood. These receptors came from a man aged 30 to 39 in good health.

The rearrangement links TRBV28 to TRBJ2-7, with TRBD2 matching 10 bases. Germline CDR1 reads MDHEN; CDR2 reads SYDVKM. With V trimmed by 3 bases and J by 3 bases, 17 bases remained unmatched. The CDR3 sequence is 19 residues long. The CDR3 loop is CASSFLYRDRGLADYEQYF. CDR3 nucleotides: TGTGCCAGCAGTTTTCTTTACCGGGACAGAGGACTAGCGGACTACGAGCAGTACTTC.

V gene TRBV11-2 combines with J gene TRBJ2-1, with D possibly being TRBD1 or TRBD2 (5 bases each). From germline, CDR1 is SGHAT and CDR2 FQNNGV. The CDR3 loop spans 14 amino acids. Trimming shortened V by 5 bases and J by 3 bases, and 11 bases separated the two germline ends. In DNA, the CDR3 is TGTGCCAGCAGCCCAGGGACGGGCTACAATGAGCAGTTCTTC. Its protein is CASSPGTGYNEQFF.

As concerns this clone: The sample contains more than one DNA sequence encoding this CDR3. This chain joins TRBV27 and TRBJ2-3; 7 bases are shared with TRBD1. V trimming: 3 bases; J trimming: 0 bases; junction bases outside the gene matches: 3. The CDR3 is 15 residues long. CDR1 MNHEY and CDR2 SMNVEV come from the germline V gene (reference sequence). The CDR3 loop is CASSFGTASTDTQYF. Here the CDR3 DNA reads TGTGCCAGCAGTTTTGGGACAGCGAGCACAGATACGCAGTATTTT.

The chain is built from TRBV6-1 and TRBJ1-3; D is ambiguous. Germline V gives CDR1 MNHNS, CDR2 SASEGT. The CDR3 spans 15 residues. V lost 5 bases and J 4 bases, leaving 15 bases between the germline ends. CDR3 in DNA: TGTGCCAGCAGTCCGGTCCAACCCTCCGGAAACACCATATATTTT. This encodes CASSPVQPSGNTIYF.

The rearrangement joins TRBV5-1 to TRBJ2-7, with 9 nucleotides matching TRBD1. Germline-derived CDR1 and CDR2 are SGHRS and YFSETQ. The CDR3 is 14 amino acids. The trim removed 4 bases at V and 1 base at J, leaving 3 bases unmatched. This CDR3 reads CASSDRGASYEQYF. CDR3 nucleotides: TGCGCCAGCAGCGACAGGGGGGCGTCCTACGAGCAGTACTTC.

V usage is TRBV19 and J usage is TRBJ1-2; no clear D gene. This CDR3 comprises 14 residues. V dropped 1 base and J dropped 3 bases, with 9 bases sitting between them. Germline CDR1 and CDR2: LNHDA and SQIVND (reference sequence). The chain's CDR3 is CASSIAAGDYGYTF. The DNA for the CDR3 is TGTGCCAGTAGTATAGCTGCCGGGGACTATGGCTACACCTTC.

The genes are TRBV29-1 and TRBJ1-2; D not certain. In germline, CDR1 is SQVTM, CDR2 ANQGSEA. Trimming shortened V by 6 bases and J by 0 bases, and 14 bases separated the two germline ends. The length of the CDR3 is 14 residues. Here the CDR3 reads CSVLTEAANYGYTF. CDR3 DNA: TGCAGCGTCCTAACAGAGGCGGCTAACTATGGCTACACCTTC.

Here the CDR3 DNA reads TGTGCCAGCGGTTTCGGCCCCAACTACGAGCAGTACTTC. Amino acid sequence: CASGFGPNYEQYF. This chain joins TRBV9 and TRBJ2-7, with D uncertain. Germline V CDR1 and CDR2: SGDLS, YYNGEE. The CDR3 consists of 13 residues. Between the trimmed V and J ends, which lost 7 bases and 3 bases, there was a span of 14 bases.

On this clone itself: Other DNA sequences within the sample encode an identical CDR3. The chain recombines TRBV27 with TRBJ1-5; no reliable D call. V was shortened by 3 bases and J by 4 bases, with 7 bases between the two germline ends. This CDR3 is built from 13 residues. CDR1 is MNHEY, CDR2 SMNVEV, per germline (reference sequence). CDR3 sequence: CASSFGRNQPQHF. The CDR3 DNA is TGTGCCAGCAGTTTTGGGCGAAATCAGCCCCAGCATTTT.

The genes are TRBV11-2 and TRBJ2-2; weak D call: TRBD1 (6 bases). Trimming removed 5 bases from V and 1 base from J, with 11 bases in between. Germline V gene lookup returns CDR1 SGHAT and CDR2 FQNNGV. The CDR3 length is 15 residues. The CDR3 coding sequence is TGTGCCAGCAGCCCCCGGGACAAGAACACCGGGGAGCTGTTTTTT. Translating it yields CASSPRDKNTGELFF.

This sequence joins TRBV7-9 and TRBJ2-7; 7 bases map to TRBD2. With 5 bases clipped from V and 2 bases from J, the junction kept 12 bases outside the gene matches. Germline CDR1 reads SEHNR; CDR2 reads FQNEAQ (reference sequence). The CDR3 sequence is 16 residues long. The CDR3, as DNA: TGTGCCAGCAGCCCAAGGGACTACCAAGGACCCTACGAGCAGTACTTC. Its protein is CASSPRDYQGPYEQYF.

The V gene is TRBV7-8, the J gene TRBJ2-5; TRBD2 is a possible D gene (7 bases). CDR1 and CDR2 from the germline V gene are SGHVS and FQNEAQ. The CDR3 has 21 residues. Deletions cut 5 bases from V and 5 bases from J, with 36 bases between. CDR3: CASSGKRSGPFRGRASETQYF. The CDR3 nucleotides read TGTGCCAGCAGCGGAAAAAGAAGTGGTCCCTTTAGGGGGAGGGCCTCGGAGACCCAGTACTTC.

This clone was counted a single time. The V and J genes are TRBV28 and TRBJ2-1; D might be TRBD1 (6 bases). CDR3 length equals 14 residues. From germline, CDR1 is MDHEN and CDR2 SYDVKM. Deletions cut 4 bases from V and 5 bases from J, with 12 bases between. CDR3 sequence: CASSYRVPNNEQFF. The CDR3, as DNA: TGTGCCAGCAGTTACAGGGTTCCGAACAATGAGCAGTTCTTC. The variable domain in full, with the rest retrieved from reference TRBV28 and TRBJ2-1, is DVKVTQSSRYLVKRTGEKVFLECVQDMDHENMFWYRQDPGLGLRLIYFSYDVKMKEKGDIPEGYSVSREKKERFSLILESASTNQTSMYLCASSYRVPNNEQFFGPGTRLTVL.

The gene calls are TRBV7-2 and TRBJ2-1; TRBD2 matches 7 bases. Per germline, CDR1 SGHTA and CDR2 FQGNSA. This CDR3 is built from 16 residues. Trimming at V came to 7 bases and at J to 4 bases, leaving 13 bases not matched to a gene. CDR3: CASILVPGTIYNEQFF. For the CDR3, the DNA is TGTGCCAGCATTCTCGTCCCCGGGACTATTTACAATGAGCAGTTCTTC.

The chain recombines TRBV19 with TRBJ2-7; 7 bases match TRBD2. Trimming at V came to 7 bases and at J to 5 bases, leaving 11 bases not matched to a gene. The germline V gene encodes CDR1 LNHDA and CDR2 SQIVND (reference sequence). The CDR3 covers 14 residues. In DNA, the CDR3 is TGTGCCAGTACCTTGACGGGAGGTAGCAACGAGCAGTACTTC. It is translated as CASTLTGGSNEQYF.

The chain uses TRBV6-5 and TRBJ2-7, with no clear D. The germline gives CDR1 MNHEY, CDR2 SVGAGI. The V end was cut by 2 bases, the J end by 5 bases, with 16 bases between. CDR3 length: 15 amino acids. This CDR3 reads CASSYGLGSLDEQYF. CDR3 in DNA: TGTGCCAGCAGTTACGGTTTGGGCAGCTTAGACGAGCAGTACTTC.

The chain couples TRBV28 to TRBJ2-7; tentative D call: TRBD1 (5 bases). The CDR3 is 15 residues long. Germline assignment: CDR1 MDHEN and CDR2 SYDVKM. V shed 1 base and J shed 2 bases, with 12 bases lying between them. DNA for the CDR3: TGTGCCAGCAGTTTATCCCAGGGAATCCCCTACGAGCAGTACTTC. Protein: CASSLSQGIPYEQYF. The whole variable domain, filled in from reference TRBV28 and TRBJ2-7, reads DVKVTQSSRYLVKRTGEKVFLECVQDMDHENMFWYRQDPGLGLRLIYFSYDVKMKEKGDIPEGYSVSREKKERFSLILESASTNQTSMYLCASSLSQGIPYEQYFGPGTRLTVT.

The chain joins TRBV2 to TRBJ1-5; 7 bases line up with TRBD1. The V segment lost 8 bases and the J segment 6 bases; nucleotides outside the gene matches: 10. This CDR3 has 14 amino acids. The germline V gene has CDR1 SNHLY and CDR2 FYNNEI. CDR3 loop: CASLEGAQGQPQHF. CDR3 bases: TGTGCCAGCCTTGAGGGGGCGCAGGGTCAGCCCCAGCATTTT.

The rearrangement joins TRBV29-1 to TRBJ2-6; D remains ambiguous. CDR1 is SQVTM, CDR2 ANQGSEA, per germline. Trimming shortened V by 4 bases and J by 0 bases, and 7 bases separated the two germline ends. The CDR3 totals 14 residues. CDR3 sequence: CSVATGSGANVLTF. The CDR3, as DNA: TGCAGCGTTGCCACGGGCTCTGGGGCCAACGTCCTGACTTTC.

The chain has TRBV5-1 and TRBJ2-2; 8 bases fit TRBD1. This CDR3 comprises 16 residues. With V trimmed by 0 bases and J by 2 bases, 3 bases remained unmatched. Germline CDR1 is SGHRS and CDR2 is YFSETQ. CDR3 coding DNA: TGCGCCAGCAGCTTGGTTGGACAGGGAAACACCGGGGAGCTGTTTTTT. It codes for CASSLVGQGNTGELFF.

The chain is built from TRBV5-5 and TRBJ1-1; D gene uncertain. Trimming cost V 4 bases and J 4 bases, with 14 bases left between them. The CDR3 is 14 amino acids. Germline CDR1 is SGHKS and CDR2 is YYEKEE (reference sequence). CDR3 coding DNA: TGTGCCAGCAGCACCTCTCGGTGGGTCACTGAAGCTTTCTTT. This codes for CASSTSRWVTEAFF.

V and J are TRBV5-4 and TRBJ2-5, with D perhaps TRBD2 (5 bases). V was cut by 1 base and J by 5 bases, with 15 bases left in between. This CDR3 is built from 15 residues. Germline V lookup: CDR1 SGHNT, CDR2 YYREEE (reference sequence). The CDR3 bases are TGTGCCAGCAGCTTGTCGGGGAACGGGTGGGAGACCCAGTACTTC. Its protein product is CASSLSGNGWETQYF.

This clone turned up a few times. The chain combines TRBV28 with TRBJ2-2; D call uncertain. The CDR3 is 12 residues long. V shed 6 bases and J shed 3 bases, with 5 bases lying between them. The germline CDR1 and CDR2 sequences are MDHEN and SYDVKM. The CDR3 protein is CASRLYTGELFF. The CDR3 DNA sequence: TGTGCCAGCAGACTATACACCGGGGAGCTGTTTTTT.

The chain's CDR3 is CASSQEGGGSADTQYF. CDR3 coding DNA: TGCGCCAGCAGCCAAGAGGGCGGCGGGAGCGCAGATACGCAGTATTTT. The rearrangement links TRBV4-1 to TRBJ2-3; 7 bases map to TRBD2. The CDR3 runs to 16 residues. V lost 0 bases, J lost 4 bases, and 7 bases stayed unmatched. Looked up from germline, CDR1 is MGHRA and CDR2 is YSYEKL.